The 9 T cell receptor beta chains reported below all come from one sample, sequenced in a study of T cell responses to AZD1222 COVID-19 vaccine. Assay: immunoSEQ multiplex PCR; the TCRdb copy retains only in-frame clones and omits some. Of about 180,000 clones in the sample, more than 90% were seen once. Sequenced material: peripheral blood, taken on day 0 of AZD1222 vaccination. Source of these receptors: an adult in good health.

The chain's CDR3 is CASSSKRNTEAFF. The CDR3 DNA reads as TGTGCCAGCAGCTCGAAAAGAAACACTGAAGCTTTCTTT. The V gene is TRBV5-4, the J gene TRBJ1-1; D is uncertain. CDR1 is SGHNT, CDR2 YYREEE, per germline (reference sequence). CDR3 size: 13 residues. V was pared by 3 bases and J by 2 bases, with 8 bases between.

The chain links TRBV6-5 to TRBJ1-5; D not resolved. CDR1 and CDR2 (germline): MNHEY, SVGAGI. Trimming stripped 4 bases from V and 1 base from J, with 8 bases between. This CDR3 region has 14 residues. In DNA, the CDR3 is TGTGCCAGCAGTTTAGAGTACAGCAATCAGCCCCAGCATTTT. As protein: CASSLEYSNQPQHF.

This chain uses TRBV6-2 or TRBV6-3 with TRBJ1-2; 7 positions match TRBD1. The CDR3 is 14 amino acids. The trim removed 1 base at V and 8 bases at J, leaving 7 bases unmatched. Germline lookup yields CDR1 MNHEY and CDR2 SVGEGT. The CDR3 sequence is CASSYYRQGNGYTF. For the CDR3, the DNA is TGTGCCAGCAGTTACTACCGACAGGGTAACGGCTACACCTTC.

The rearrangement joins TRBV6-5 to TRBJ1-5; 8 bases fit TRBD1. Germline CDR1 reads MNHEY; CDR2 reads SVGAGI. V lost 10 bases to trimming and J lost 4 bases; unmatched junction nucleotides: 3. The CDR3 is 12 amino acids. CDR3 coding DNA: TGTGCCACCCGACAGGGGAATCAGCCCCAGCATTTT. Translation: CATRQGNQPQHF.

The chain joins TRBV5-4 to TRBJ2-4; D not certain. Germline CDR1 reads SGHNT; CDR2 reads YYREEE (reference sequence). The CDR3 contains 16 residues. Trimming took 0 bases from V and 0 from J, leaving 10 bases between them. The CDR3 region has the DNA TGTGCCAGCAGCTTGGCCCCGGGTGCAGCCAAAAACATTCAGTACTTC. It is translated as CASSLAPGAAKNIQYF.

The chain has TRBV4-1 and TRBJ2-7; 12 positions match TRBD2. This CDR3 spans 16 amino acids. J lost 5 bases, V lost 2 bases, and 7 bases had no gene match. Germline assignment: CDR1 MGHRA and CDR2 YSYEKL. The chain's CDR3 is CASSQRLAGDVDEQYF. The CDR3 nucleotides are TGCGCCAGCAGCCAACGACTAGCGGGAGATGTCGACGAGCAGTACTTC.

This rearrangement joins TRBV2 to TRBJ2-5; the D is unclear. This CDR3 has 15 residues. The germline gives CDR1 SNHLY, CDR2 FYNNEI. V lost 5 bases and J 0 bases, leaving 13 bases between the germline ends. The DNA of the CDR3 is TGTGCCAGCAGTTTGATTGGCGGATACCAAGAGACCCAGTACTTC. It yields the protein CASSLIGGYQETQYF. Supplemented by reference TRBV2 and TRBJ2-5, the full variable domain reads EPEVTQTPSHQVTQMGQEVILRCVPISNHLYFYWYRQILGQKVEFLVSFYNNEISEKSEIFDDQFSVERPDGSNFTLKIRSTKLEDSAMYFCASSLIGGYQETQYFGPGTRLLVL.

This chain uses TRBV7-2 with TRBJ1-5; the match to TRBD1 covers 9 bases. CDR1 SGHTA and CDR2 FQGNSA come from the germline V gene. There are 17 residues in the CDR3. The ends lost 3 bases at V and 4 bases at J; junction bases unmatched: 10. CDR3 sequence (DNA): TGTGCCAGCAGCTTCAGCCCCGGGACAGGGCCGAATCAGCCCCAGCATTTT. Amino acids: CASSFSPGTGPNQPQHF.

V usage is TRBV18 and J usage is TRBJ2-3; 7 bases are shared with TRBD1. Germline CDR1 is KGHSH and CDR2 is LQKENI. V shed 5 bases and J 0 bases; nucleotides not matched to a gene: 2. This CDR3 spans 14 amino acids. CDR3 sequence reads: CASSSDRSTDTQYF. The CDR3, as DNA: TGTGCCAGCTCATCGGACAGGAGCACAGATACGCAGTATTTT.